The 8 T cell receptor beta chains presented below share a single source sample, sequenced in a study of T cells after yellow fever vaccination. TCRdb re-derived calls from the 5' RACE reads in MiXCR, one entry per CDR3 protein. The profile covers roughly 330,000 distinct CDR3 sequences, with around 6.8% appearing a single time and roughly 19% taken by the ten largest. The sample in question was PBMCs, obtained about 49 days after the first yellow fever vaccination. These TCRs come from a man in his late teens or twenties who received the YFV17D yellow fever vaccine.

This clonotype occurred a few times. The chain combines TRBV29-1 with TRBJ2-7, with a weak D call TRBD1 (6 bases). The CDR3 consists of 14 residues. V lost 3 bases, J lost 0 bases, and 12 bases lay in between. CDR1 and CDR2 from the germline V gene are SQVTM and ANQGSEA. CDR3 residues: CSVDRGGFSYEQYF. For the CDR3, the DNA is TGCAGCGTTGATCGAGGGGGTTTCTCCTACGAGCAGTACTTC.

This clonotype came up many times. The rearrangement links TRBV20-1 to TRBJ1-4, with D possibly TRBD1 on 6 matching bases. Deletions cut 0 bases from V and 8 bases from J, with 16 bases between. The CDR3 totals 15 residues. Germline loops: CDR1 DFQATT, CDR2 SNEGSKA (reference sequence). The CDR3 bases are TGCAGTGCTAGAGATCCAATGGGGGCAGGGGAAAAACTGTTTTTT. Encoded protein: CSARDPMGAGEKLFF.

The table lists this clonotype with a few counts. CDR3 nucleotide sequence: TGTGCCAGCAGCTTAGACCAGGACGACTCCTACGAGCAGTACTTC. It encodes CASSLDQDDSYEQYF. V is TRBV7-2 and J is TRBJ2-7; D gene uncertain. This CDR3 has 15 amino acids. Between the trimmed V and J ends, which lost 1 base and 0 bases, there was a span of 10 bases. Germline V gene data show CDR1 as SGHTA and CDR2 as FQGNSA.

The rearrangement links TRBV20-1 to TRBJ2-5, with D tentatively TRBD2 (5 bases). The CDR3 covers 13 residues. Per germline, CDR1 DFQATT and CDR2 SNEGSKA (reference sequence). V gave up 3 bases and J gave up 5 bases, with 13 bases separating them. CDR3: CSARDWAPETQYF. CDR3 coding DNA: TGCAGTGCTAGGGACTGGGCGCCTGAGACCCAGTACTTC.

In its sample, this clonotype was seen a few times. CDR3 sequence: CASSLQGELFF. The DNA of the CDR3 is TGCGCCAGCAGCTTGCAGGGGGAGCTGTTTTTT. The genes are TRBV5-1 and TRBJ2-2; no reliable D call. CDR1 is SGHRS and CDR2 is YFSETQ in the germline V gene. The germline V and J ends were trimmed by 1 base and 8 bases, with 3 bases remaining between them. CDR3 length: 11 residues.

This clonotype has more than one count but fewer than ten. This chain joins TRBV12-3 or TRBV12-4 and TRBJ2-7, with D possibly being TRBD1 (5 bases). The CDR3 spans 14 residues. V was cut by 7 bases and J by 5 bases, with 18 bases left in between. DNA for the CDR3: TGTGCCAGCACCCTCCGACAGTTGGGTAACGAGCAGTACTTC. Its translation is CASTLRQLGNEQYF.

This clonotype was seen only a few times. The rearrangement uses TRBV6-2 or TRBV6-3 and TRBJ2-2, with 8 bases lining up with TRBD1. The V gene's germline CDR1 is MNHEY and CDR2 SVGEGT. CDR3 size: 14 residues. Trimming took 6 bases from V and 5 from J; bases not matched to a gene: 5. In nucleotides, the CDR3 is TGTGCCAGCAGCGGCCAGGGGGCGACCGGGGAGCTGTTTTTT. Amino acids: CASSGQGATGELFF.

This clonotype was detected only a few times. CDR3 protein: CASSGGPGLAGGSYEQYF. CDR3 nucleotides: TGCGCCAGCAGTGGCGGACCGGGACTAGCGGGGGGGTCCTACGAGCAGTACTTC. The rearrangement uses TRBV10-1 and TRBJ2-7; TRBD2 matches at 16 bases. The CDR3 sequence is 18 residues long. With 4 bases clipped from V and 1 base from J, the junction kept 7 bases outside the gene matches. CDR1 and CDR2 (germline): WNHNN, SYGVQD (reference sequence).